Sequencing of this T cell receptor (beta chain) was carried out in a study of blood T cell repertoires in COVID-19. Study summary: Donors in the United States, Italy and Spain gave samples during acute or convalescent COVID-19. T cells, B-cell-depleted T cells, or PBMCs provided the cDNA or gDNA that served as material.

Study processing details: Counts of nucleated cells, estimated from reference gene primer amplification, were obtained. Sequencing used immunoSEQ multiplex PCR; TCRdb keeps in-frame clones, though not all of them. The V and J calls and the clone size are those of that table, but D and trimming were determined from the DNA. This table holds about 160,000 clones, about 80% found once. After removal of 3 bases from V and 1 base from J, the junction contained 1 base not matched to a gene. The CDR3 is 14 amino acids. Germline-derived CDR1 and CDR2 are LGHNT and FRNRAP. Sequencing was carried out using peripheral blood. The V gene is TRBV12-5, the J gene TRBJ2-3; 7 positions match TRBD1. The sequence derives from a man between 65 and 79 years old who had recovered from COVID-19. The CDR3 reads CASGFDRGTDTQYF. In nucleotides, the CDR3 is TGTGCTAGTGGTTTTGACAGGGGCACAGATACGCAGTATTTT. Full variable domain (rest looked up from reference TRBV12-5 and TRBJ2-3): DARVTQTPRHKVTEMGQEVTMRCQPILGHNTVFWYRQTMMQGLELLAYFRNRAPLDDSGMPKDRFSAEMPDATLATLKIQPSEPRDSAVYFCASGFDRGTDTQYFGPGTRLTVL.